This T cell receptor beta chain came from a study of blood T cell repertoires in COVID-19. Study at large: Acute and convalescent COVID-19 samples came from the United States, Italy and Spain. In each case, the material was cDNA or gDNA derived from T cells, B-cell-depleted T cells, or PBMCs.

Authors' data handling: From reference gene primer amplification, estimates of nucleated cell counts were derived. The assay was immunoSEQ multiplex PCR, and TCRdb's table has in-frame clones only and misses some. Clone size and the V and J calls come from that table; the DNA yielded D and trimming. The sample contains about 110,000 clones, around 89% of which appear only once. This clone was recorded once. From germline, CDR1 is LNHDA and CDR2 SQIVND (reference sequence). The CDR3 has 14 amino acids. V was trimmed by 4 bases and J by 8 bases, leaving 14 bases between them. Sequenced input: peripheral blood. This receptor was identified in a woman aged 45-59 years with acute or convalescent COVID-19. This chain joins TRBV19 and TRBJ1-4; tentatively, D is TRBD1 (5 bases). The DNA of the CDR3 is TGTGCCAGTAGTAGGGCAGGAGGGGAAGAAAAACTGTTTTTT. This gives the protein CASSRAGGEEKLFF.